The rows below give T cell receptor beta chains drawn from one sample of a study of control samples from healthy donors and cancer patients. Profiling relied on immunoSEQ multiplex PCR, and the TCRdb table lists in-frame clones only, not all of them. Of about 160,000 clones in the sample, just under 95% were seen once. The sequenced material came from blood. The receptor source for this set is a woman aged 40 to 55 in good health. Both conserved end residues are part of each CDR3. The D gene is left open where the match is weak. Only some rows state a clone size, as once, few, many or a class for expanded clones.

>TRBV30|TRBD1|TRBJ2-4|15|NA
CAWIDRGLAKNIQYF
TGTGCCTGGATCGACAGGGGCCTAGCCAAAAACATTCAGTACTTC
>TRBV25-1|TRBD2|TRBJ2-3|15|NA
CASSTGTTSTDTQYF
TGTGCCAGCTCAACCGGGACTACTAGCACAGATACGCAGTATTTT
>TRBV9|NA|TRBJ2-5|14|NA
CASSVRDQEETQYF
TGTGCCAGCAGCGTCCGGGACCAGGAAGAGACCCAGTACTTC
>TRBV9|TRBD2|TRBJ2-3|15|once
CASSVVTSEADTQYF
TGTGCCAGCAGCGTAGTGACTAGCGAGGCAGATACGCAGTATTTT
>TRBV12-3/TRBV12-4|NA|TRBJ1-1|13|NA
CASSKQGRPEAFF
TGTGCCAGCAGCAAACAGGGACGCCCTGAAGCTTTCTTT
>TRBV27|TRBD2|TRBJ2-3|14|NA
CASSFGGSTDTQYF
TGTGCCAGCAGTTTCGGGGGGAGCACAGATACGCAGTATTTT
>TRBV27|TRBD2|TRBJ2-2|16|NA
CASSLWGGRNIRELFF
TGTGCCAGCAGTTTATGGGGCGGGAGGAACATACGGGAGCTGTTTTTT
>TRBV29-1|TRBD2|TRBJ2-1|15|once
CSVQGLADSYNEQFF
TGCAGCGTCCAAGGACTAGCGGACTCCTACAATGAGCAGTTCTTC
>TRBV11-2|TRBD2|TRBJ2-1|15|NA
CASSLSGTTNNEQFF
TGTGCCAGCAGCCTATCCGGGACTACCAACAATGAGCAGTTCTTC
>TRBV14|NA|TRBJ1-1|15|NA
CASSQEGAGNTEAFF
TGTGCCAGCAGCCAAGAGGGCGCGGGGAACACTGAAGCTTTCTTT
>TRBV29-1|NA|TRBJ1-2|12|NA
CSVGFGDYGYTF
TGCAGCGTTGGGTTTGGGGACTATGGCTACACCTTC
>TRBV7-2|NA|TRBJ2-5|14|NA
CASSLLSGTGTQYF
TGTGCCAGCAGCTTACTGTCAGGGACGGGGACCCAGTACTTC
>TRBV5-5|NA|TRBJ1-2|16|NA
CASSWREGYSDYGYTF
TGTGCCAGCAGCTGGAGAGAGGGGTATTCGGACTATGGCTACACCTTC
>TRBV18|NA|TRBJ2-2|14|once
CASSPPPNTGELFF
TGTGCCAGCTCACCACCCCCGAACACCGGGGAGCTGTTTTTT
>TRBV7-2|NA|TRBJ1-5|12|few
CASSLQGQPQHF
TGTGCCAGCAGCTTACAGGGACAGCCCCAGCATTTT
>TRBV6-1|NA|TRBJ2-7|14|NA
CASSDAYLSYEQYF
TGTGCCAGCAGTGACGCCTACCTCTCCTACGAGCAGTACTTC